This paragraph reports one T cell receptor beta chain. The record originates from a study of blood T cell repertoires in COVID-19. The CDR3 length is 15 residues. The germline V and J ends were trimmed by 6 bases and 1 base, with 12 bases remaining between them. Germline V gives CDR1 MNHEY, CDR2 SVGAGI. Profiling relied on immunoSEQ multiplex PCR, and the TCRdb table lists in-frame clones only, not all of them. The sample records a few hundred thousand clones, approximately 86% being singletons. Sequenced sample: PBMCs or T cells enriched from blood (not recorded which). This sequence originates from a woman in her 30s who had been exposed to COVID-19. V is TRBV6-5 and J is TRBJ2-2; perhaps TRBD1 as D (6 bases). CDR3 DNA: TGTGCCAGCAGCTGGGGACATTTGAACACCGGGGAGCTGTTTTTT. It encodes CASSWGHLNTGELFF.